The rows below give T cell receptor beta chains drawn from one sample of a study of Ad26.COV2.S vaccination and SARS-CoV-2 variants. The protocol was immunoSEQ multiplex PCR, while the TCRdb copy is restricted to in-frame clones and leaves out a portion. This table has around 350,000 clones, 92% appearing once. Sample: peripheral blood, taken after recovery from COVID-19. The receptor source for this set is a human donor who had recovered from COVID-19. CDR3s leave out the opening cysteine and the closing phenylalanine or tryptophan. For some rows the clone size is stated as once, few or many, or as a class when expanded; others skip it.

.	TRBV11-2	TRBJ1-4	ASSLGTANEKLF
.	TRBV21-1	TRBJ2-3	ASSNLTPASSTDTQY
.	TRBV5-6	TRBJ2-5	ASSQLISANLGETQY
once	TRBV12-5	TRBJ1-2	ASGLVLVSTYGYT
.	TRBV7-9	TRBJ2-7	ASSFSQGNEQY
.	TRBV18	TRBJ1-6	ASSKLGVRETNSPLH
.	TRBV29-1	TRBJ1-3	SVAVTLSSGNTIY
.	TRBV10-1	TRBJ1-2	ASPLRGGNYGYT
.	TRBV15	TRBJ1-5	ATSRESLGNRFHQPQH
.	TRBV6-1	TRBJ2-5	ASSESGAPETQY
.	TRBV7-6	TRBJ2-1	ASSLVLRNEQF
.	TRBV10-3	TRBJ2-7	AITSGTSGGTSSYEQY
once	TRBV7-9	TRBJ2-6	ASSLAGSGANVLT
.	TRBV5-8	TRBJ2-3	AGDRGQADTQY
.	TRBV11-3	TRBJ2-7	ASSPAGSPYEQY
.	TRBV12-5	TRBJ1-5	ASGSGGQMGQPQH
.	TRBV6-5	TRBJ2-3	ASRGQGGQADTQY
.	TRBV5-1	TRBJ2-3	ASSLAGQGGSDTQY
.	TRBV18	TRBJ1-2	ASSLPLDKYGYT
.	TRBV5-1	TRBJ1-2	ASSLGVGANYGYT
.	TRBV6-5	TRBJ1-1	ASSIHDRAEAF
.	TRBV27	TRBJ2-7	ASSLSRAVVGYEQY
.	TRBV11-2	TRBJ1-3	ASSYGAGGFSGNTIY
.	TRBV5-6	TRBJ2-1	ASSSRTFGGNEQF
.	TRBV11-2	TRBJ2-5	ASSGRVGETQY
.	TRBV27	TRBJ2-7	ASSLSGGNSYEQY
.	TRBV7-2	TRBJ2-5	ASSNRLAGTGTQY
.	TRBV5-1	TRBJ2-2	ASSPRTSGVSGELF
.	TRBV5-1	TRBJ2-7	ASSPRQGGSYEQY
once	TRBV15	TRBJ1-3	ATSRTRDQGGTIY
once	TRBV3-1/TRBV3-2	TRBJ2-2	ASSQQRAGELF
.	TRBV7-2	TRBJ1-5	ASSLTDRSNQPQH
.	TRBV18	TRBJ2-5	ASSPLGNPETQY